The rows below give T cell receptor beta chains drawn from one sample of a study of cytomegalovirus exposure and HLA in healthy donors. Produced via immunoSEQ multiplex PCR; TCRdb's table is partial and in-frame only. Of approximately 120,000 clones in the sample, 80% to 85% were seen once. The sequenced sample consisted of PBMCs. The receptors stem from a woman aged 25-40 years in good health and CMV-seronegative. Each CDR3 is given with its conserved first and last residue. Each record gives: D gene, V gene, J gene, clone size, CDR3 DNA, CDR3 protein. D genes are given only for firm matches. Size is omitted from some rows. Given values are once, few, many or a class for expanded clones.

d_gene: NA; v_gene: TRBV7-2; j_gene: TRBJ2-2; abundance: NA; CDR3nt: TGTGCCAGCAGCTTACCGGGACTGAACACCGGGGAGCTGTTTTTT; CDR3aa: CASSLPGLNTGELFF
d_gene: TRBD1; v_gene: TRBV7-3; j_gene: TRBJ1-2; abundance: NA; CDR3nt: TGTGCCAGCAGCTTAGGCCCAGTCGGACAGGGGGCGTATGGCTACACCTTC; CDR3aa: CASSLGPVGQGAYGYTF
d_gene: TRBD1; v_gene: TRBV7-8; j_gene: TRBJ1-6; abundance: NA; CDR3nt: TGTGCCAGCAGCTTAGGTTTCAGGGGGGCCCTAGGTAATTCACCCCTCCACTTT; CDR3aa: CASSLGFRGALGNSPLHF
d_gene: TRBD2; v_gene: TRBV5-1; j_gene: TRBJ2-7; abundance: NA; CDR3nt: TGCGCCAGCAGCTCGGGTCGGCTAGCGGGCGAGCAGTACTTC; CDR3aa: CASSSGRLAGEQYF
d_gene: NA; v_gene: TRBV7-8; j_gene: TRBJ2-5; abundance: NA; CDR3nt: TGTGCCAGCAGCTCCACAACAGGGAAAGAGACCCAGTACTTC; CDR3aa: CASSSTTGKETQYF
d_gene: TRBD1; v_gene: TRBV19; j_gene: TRBJ2-7; abundance: NA; CDR3nt: TGTGCCAGGCCCCACAATAAGACAGGGCTTTACTACGAGCAGTACTTC; CDR3aa: CARPHNKTGLYYEQYF
d_gene: TRBD1; v_gene: TRBV27; j_gene: TRBJ2-7; abundance: NA; CDR3nt: TGTGCCAGCAGTTTATCGCCCAGGGGGCACGAGCAGTACTTC; CDR3aa: CASSLSPRGHEQYF
d_gene: TRBD1; v_gene: TRBV4-3; j_gene: TRBJ1-3; abundance: NA; CDR3nt: TGCGCCAGCAGCGGACGACAGGGACCTGGAAACACCATATATTTT; CDR3aa: CASSGRQGPGNTIYF
d_gene: TRBD2; v_gene: TRBV29-1; j_gene: TRBJ2-1; abundance: NA; CDR3nt: TGCAGCGTTCTGGGCGGGAGGCCTGAGCAGTTCTTC; CDR3aa: CSVLGGRPEQFF
d_gene: NA; v_gene: TRBV4-1; j_gene: TRBJ1-2; abundance: NA; CDR3nt: TGCGCCAGCAGCCAAGCTTCAGGCTATGGCTACACCTTC; CDR3aa: CASSQASGYGYTF
d_gene: TRBD1; v_gene: TRBV4-1; j_gene: TRBJ1-3; abundance: once; CDR3nt: TGCGCCAGCAGCCAATTGGGGCAGGGGGCTAGGAACACCATATATTTT; CDR3aa: CASSQLGQGARNTIYF
d_gene: NA; v_gene: TRBV30; j_gene: TRBJ1-4; abundance: NA; CDR3nt: TGTGCCTGGAGTACGGGGGACGTACGAACTAATGAAAAACTGTTTTTT; CDR3aa: CAWSTGDVRTNEKLFF
d_gene: TRBD2; v_gene: TRBV25-1; j_gene: TRBJ2-7; abundance: NA; CDR3nt: TGTGCCACCTCAATTGGGAGGGACGGCTCCTACGAGCAGTACTTC; CDR3aa: CATSIGRDGSYEQYF
d_gene: TRBD2; v_gene: TRBV19; j_gene: TRBJ2-5; abundance: NA; CDR3nt: TGTGCCAGTAGTATCGGGTCTAGCGGGGTATCGGAGACCCAGTACTTC; CDR3aa: CASSIGSSGVSETQYF
d_gene: TRBD2; v_gene: TRBV5-6; j_gene: TRBJ2-2; abundance: NA; CDR3nt: TGTGCCAGCAGCGCAGAGACTAGCGGGGGGCGGCGCGGGGAGCTGTTTTTT; CDR3aa: CASSAETSGGRRGELFF
d_gene: TRBD1; v_gene: TRBV4-2; j_gene: TRBJ1-2; abundance: NA; CDR3nt: TGTGCCAGCAGCCACCCCGGGACAGGGGGCGGGTATGGCTACACCTTC; CDR3aa: CASSHPGTGGGYGYTF
d_gene: TRBD2; v_gene: TRBV4-3; j_gene: TRBJ2-1; abundance: few; CDR3nt: TGCGCCAGCAGCCAAGACGGACTAGCGGGAAGGTATGAGCAGTTCTTC; CDR3aa: CASSQDGLAGRYEQFF
d_gene: NA; v_gene: TRBV29-1; j_gene: TRBJ1-2; abundance: NA; CDR3nt: TGCAGCGTTTCAGGGAACTATGGCTACACCTTC; CDR3aa: CSVSGNYGYTF
d_gene: NA; v_gene: TRBV18; j_gene: TRBJ2-2; abundance: NA; CDR3nt: TGTGCCAGCTCATCCAGGGGAAACACCGGGGAGCTGTTTTTT; CDR3aa: CASSSRGNTGELFF
d_gene: TRBD1; v_gene: TRBV5-1; j_gene: TRBJ1-2; abundance: NA; CDR3nt: TGCGCCAGCAGCTTGGTAGGGGGCAAAGGCTACACCTTC; CDR3aa: CASSLVGGKGYTF
d_gene: NA; v_gene: TRBV4-1; j_gene: TRBJ1-1; abundance: once; CDR3nt: TGCGCCAGCAGCCAAGTCAGGGCGGGGCTTATGAACACTGAAGCTTTCTTT; CDR3aa: CASSQVRAGLMNTEAFF
d_gene: NA; v_gene: TRBV2; j_gene: TRBJ1-3; abundance: NA; CDR3nt: TGTGCCAGCATACCACGGGAGACAGAGGGAAACACCATATATTTT; CDR3aa: CASIPRETEGNTIYF
d_gene: TRBD2; v_gene: TRBV7-9; j_gene: TRBJ2-1; abundance: NA; CDR3nt: TGTGCCAGCAGCCTTAGCGGGACGCACAATGAGCAGTTCTTC; CDR3aa: CASSLSGTHNEQFF
d_gene: TRBD1; v_gene: TRBV7-2; j_gene: TRBJ2-7; abundance: NA; CDR3nt: TGTGCCAGCAGCCCAACAGGGGACGAGCAGTACTTC; CDR3aa: CASSPTGDEQYF
d_gene: NA; v_gene: TRBV18; j_gene: TRBJ1-5; abundance: NA; CDR3nt: TGTGCCAGCTCACCCTTGGACAGAAGCAATCAGCCCCAGCATTTT; CDR3aa: CASSPLDRSNQPQHF
d_gene: TRBD1; v_gene: TRBV6-5; j_gene: TRBJ1-1; abundance: few; CDR3nt: TGTGCCAGCAGATACAGGGGCGAAGCTTTCTTT; CDR3aa: CASRYRGEAFF
d_gene: TRBD1; v_gene: TRBV19; j_gene: TRBJ1-2; abundance: NA; CDR3nt: TGTGCCAGTAGTATCATTGGACAGGGGTTCTATGGCTACACCTTC; CDR3aa: CASSIIGQGFYGYTF
d_gene: TRBD2; v_gene: TRBV27; j_gene: TRBJ2-1; abundance: NA; CDR3nt: TGTGCCAGCAGCCAGTCCCGACTAGCGGGAGGTTTGCAGTTCTTC; CDR3aa: CASSQSRLAGGLQFF
d_gene: TRBD1; v_gene: TRBV5-8; j_gene: TRBJ1-2; abundance: NA; CDR3nt: TGTGCCAGCAGCACGGGACAGGGGGGATATGGCTACACCTTC; CDR3aa: CASSTGQGGYGYTF
d_gene: NA; v_gene: TRBV7-2; j_gene: TRBJ1-1; abundance: NA; CDR3nt: TGTGCCAGCAGCTTAGACAGGGCCATTGAAGCTTTCTTT; CDR3aa: CASSLDRAIEAFF
d_gene: NA; v_gene: TRBV4-3; j_gene: TRBJ1-6; abundance: NA; CDR3nt: TGCGCCAGCAGCCATCGTCACAGGGATTATAATTCACCCCTCCACTTT; CDR3aa: CASSHRHRDYNSPLHF
d_gene: TRBD1; v_gene: TRBV18; j_gene: TRBJ2-7; abundance: NA; CDR3nt: TGTGCCAGCTCACTGGGACAGGGACGCGAGCAGTACTTC; CDR3aa: CASSLGQGREQYF
d_gene: NA; v_gene: TRBV5-1; j_gene: TRBJ1-1; abundance: NA; CDR3nt: TGCGCCAGCAGCTTGCCGGGAACAAACACTGAAGCTTTCTTT; CDR3aa: CASSLPGTNTEAFF
d_gene: TRBD2; v_gene: TRBV18; j_gene: TRBJ2-5; abundance: few; CDR3nt: TGTGCCAGCTCACCGGGAGTAGCGGGGGGCCAAGAGACCCAGTACTTC; CDR3aa: CASSPGVAGGQETQYF
d_gene: NA; v_gene: TRBV27; j_gene: TRBJ2-7; abundance: NA; CDR3nt: TGTGCCAGCAGTAACGGACAGACCTACGAGCAGTACTTC; CDR3aa: CASSNGQTYEQYF
d_gene: TRBD1; v_gene: TRBV27; j_gene: TRBJ1-2; abundance: NA; CDR3nt: TGTGCCAGCAGCCCTGGGGGGACAGGACCACTCTATGGCTACACCTTC; CDR3aa: CASSPGGTGPLYGYTF
d_gene: NA; v_gene: TRBV9; j_gene: TRBJ2-3; abundance: NA; CDR3nt: TGTGCCAGCAGCGCGTCTTGGGGAGAATCAGATACGCAGTATTTT; CDR3aa: CASSASWGESDTQYF
d_gene: TRBD2; v_gene: TRBV6-1; j_gene: TRBJ2-3; abundance: once; CDR3nt: TGTGCCAGCAGTGGTCTCACGACTAGCGGGGGAACAGATACGCAGTATTTT; CDR3aa: CASSGLTTSGGTDTQYF
d_gene: TRBD1; v_gene: TRBV5-1; j_gene: TRBJ2-1; abundance: NA; CDR3nt: TGCGCCAGCAGGTTGACAGGGTGGGCGGACAATGAGCAGTTCTTC; CDR3aa: CASRLTGWADNEQFF
d_gene: TRBD2; v_gene: TRBV11-2; j_gene: TRBJ2-1; abundance: few; CDR3nt: TGTGCCAGCAGCGCTATTGGACATCCCGGGACTAGTTATGAGCAGTTCTTC; CDR3aa: CASSAIGHPGTSYEQFF
d_gene: NA; v_gene: TRBV7-2; j_gene: TRBJ1-5; abundance: few; CDR3nt: TGTGCCAGCAGCCCTCTTGGGCCAGGGAATCAGCCCCAGCATTTT; CDR3aa: CASSPLGPGNQPQHF
d_gene: NA; v_gene: TRBV11-2; j_gene: TRBJ1-2; abundance: NA; CDR3nt: TGTGCCAGCAGCTTATCCGGGGTTGGTAGGTCTGGTGGCTACACCTTC; CDR3aa: CASSLSGVGRSGGYTF
d_gene: TRBD2; v_gene: TRBV29-1; j_gene: TRBJ2-7; abundance: NA; CDR3nt: TGCAGCGTGGCTAGCGGGAGCTCCTACGAGCAGTACTTC; CDR3aa: CSVASGSSYEQYF
d_gene: NA; v_gene: TRBV30; j_gene: TRBJ2-1; abundance: NA; CDR3nt: TGTGCCTGCCCACTAGCCGGGATAAGCGATGAGCAGTTCTTC; CDR3aa: CACPLAGISDEQFF
d_gene: TRBD1; v_gene: TRBV28; j_gene: TRBJ1-1; abundance: NA; CDR3nt: TGTGCCAGCAGTGCTCAGGGGGGATGGCTGGCTTTCTTT; CDR3aa: CASSAQGGWLAFF
d_gene: TRBD2; v_gene: TRBV18; j_gene: TRBJ2-7; abundance: NA; CDR3nt: TGTGCCAGCTCCCCTGCCGGGGCGGGAGGCACCTCCTACGAGCAGTACTTC; CDR3aa: CASSPAGAGGTSYEQYF